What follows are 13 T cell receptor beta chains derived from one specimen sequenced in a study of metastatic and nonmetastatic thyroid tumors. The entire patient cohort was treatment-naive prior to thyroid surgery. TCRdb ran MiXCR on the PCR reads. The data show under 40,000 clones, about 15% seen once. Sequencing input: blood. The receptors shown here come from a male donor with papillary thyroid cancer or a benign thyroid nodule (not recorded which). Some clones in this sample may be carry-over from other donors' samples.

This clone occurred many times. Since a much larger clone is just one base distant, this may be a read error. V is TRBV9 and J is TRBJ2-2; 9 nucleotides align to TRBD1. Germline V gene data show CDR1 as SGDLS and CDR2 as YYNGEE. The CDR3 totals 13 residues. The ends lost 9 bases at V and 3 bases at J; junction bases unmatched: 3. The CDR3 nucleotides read TGTGCCACCCGGACAGGGGACACCGGGGAGCTGTTTTTT. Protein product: CATRTGDTGELFF.

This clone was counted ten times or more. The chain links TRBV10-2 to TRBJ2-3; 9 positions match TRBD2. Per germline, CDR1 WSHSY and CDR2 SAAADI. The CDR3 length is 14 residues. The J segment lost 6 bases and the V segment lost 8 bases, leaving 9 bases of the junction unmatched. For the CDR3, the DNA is TGCGCCAGCGTGGCTAGCGGGATCGGGGATACGCAGTATTTT. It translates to CASVASGIGDTQYF.

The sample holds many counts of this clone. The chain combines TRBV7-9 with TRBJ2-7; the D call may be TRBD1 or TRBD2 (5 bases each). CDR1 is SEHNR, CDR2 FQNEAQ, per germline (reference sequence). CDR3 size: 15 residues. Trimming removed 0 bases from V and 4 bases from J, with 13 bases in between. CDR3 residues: CASSLAEVGEYEQYF. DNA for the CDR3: TGTGCCAGCAGCTTAGCGGAGGTAGGGGAGTACGAGCAGTACTTC. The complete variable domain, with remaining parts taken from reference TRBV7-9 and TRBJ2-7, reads DTGVSQNPRHKITKRGQNVTFRCDPISEHNRLYWYRQTLGQGPEFLTYFQNEAQLEKSRLLSDRFSAERPKGSFSTLEIQRTEQGDSAMYLCASSLAEVGEYEQYFGPGTRLTVT.

The CDR3 sequence is CASSGKDRANYGYTF. CDR3 bases: TGCGCCAGCAGCGGGAAGGACAGGGCCAACTATGGCTACACCTTC. The chain combines TRBV5-1 with TRBJ1-2; TRBD1 matches at 8 bases. V gave up 4 bases and J gave up 2 bases; unmatched junction bases: 7. The germline CDR1 and CDR2 sequences are SGHRS and YFSETQ. The CDR3 covers 15 residues.

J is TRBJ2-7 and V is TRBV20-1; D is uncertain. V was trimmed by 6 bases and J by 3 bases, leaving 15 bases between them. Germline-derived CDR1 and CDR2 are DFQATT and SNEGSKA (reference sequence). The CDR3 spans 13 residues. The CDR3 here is CSAPAEDLYEQYF. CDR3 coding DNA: TGCAGTGCCCCGGCCGAGGACCTCTACGAGCAGTACTTC.

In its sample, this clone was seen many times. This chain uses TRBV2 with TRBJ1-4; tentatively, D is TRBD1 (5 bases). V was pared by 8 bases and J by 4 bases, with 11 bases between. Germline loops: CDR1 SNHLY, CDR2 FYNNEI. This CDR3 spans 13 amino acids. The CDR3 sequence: CASQKGRNEKLFF. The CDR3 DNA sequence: TGTGCCAGCCAAAAGGGGCGTAATGAAAAACTGTTTTTT.

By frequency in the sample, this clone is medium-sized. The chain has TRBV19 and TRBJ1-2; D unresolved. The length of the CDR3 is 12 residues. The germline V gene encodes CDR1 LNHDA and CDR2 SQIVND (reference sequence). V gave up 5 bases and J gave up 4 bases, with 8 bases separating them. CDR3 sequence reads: CASSGSRYGYTF. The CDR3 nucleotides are TGTGCCAGTAGTGGGAGTCGCTATGGCTACACCTTC.

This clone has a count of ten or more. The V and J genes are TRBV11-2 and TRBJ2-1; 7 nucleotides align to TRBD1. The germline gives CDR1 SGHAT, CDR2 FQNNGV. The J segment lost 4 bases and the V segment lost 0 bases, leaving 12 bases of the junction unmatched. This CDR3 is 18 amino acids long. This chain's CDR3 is CASSLDPTDRAIYNEQFF. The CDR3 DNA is TGTGCCAGCAGCTTAGATCCCACCGACAGGGCAATTTACAATGAGCAGTTCTTC.

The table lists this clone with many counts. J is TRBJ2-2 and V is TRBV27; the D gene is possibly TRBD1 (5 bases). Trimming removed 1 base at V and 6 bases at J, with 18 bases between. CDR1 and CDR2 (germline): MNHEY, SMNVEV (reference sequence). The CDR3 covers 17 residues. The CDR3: CASSLLWGLNDPGELFF. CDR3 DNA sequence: TGTGCCAGCAGTTTATTGTGGGGCCTCAACGACCCCGGGGAGCTGTTTTTT.

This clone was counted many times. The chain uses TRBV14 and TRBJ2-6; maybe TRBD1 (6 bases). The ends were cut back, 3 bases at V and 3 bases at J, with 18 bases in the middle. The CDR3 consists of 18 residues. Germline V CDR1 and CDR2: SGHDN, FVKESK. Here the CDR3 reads CASSQYRVSSFGANVLTF. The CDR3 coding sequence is TGTGCCAGCAGCCAGTACAGGGTTTCGTCTTTTGGGGCCAACGTCCTGACTTTC.

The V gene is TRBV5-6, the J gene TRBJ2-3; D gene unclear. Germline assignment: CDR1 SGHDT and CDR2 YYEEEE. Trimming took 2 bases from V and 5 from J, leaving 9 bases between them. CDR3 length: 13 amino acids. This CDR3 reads CASSLERGDTQYF. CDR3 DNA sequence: TGTGCCAGCAGCTTAGAGCGCGGAGATACGCAGTATTTT.

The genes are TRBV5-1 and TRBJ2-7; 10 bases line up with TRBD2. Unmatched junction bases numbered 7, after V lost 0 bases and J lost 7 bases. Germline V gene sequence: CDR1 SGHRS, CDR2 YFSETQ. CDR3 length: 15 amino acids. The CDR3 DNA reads TGCGCCAGCAGCTTGGGAACTAGCGGGATAGGTGAGCAGTACGTC. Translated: CASSLGTSGIGEQYV.

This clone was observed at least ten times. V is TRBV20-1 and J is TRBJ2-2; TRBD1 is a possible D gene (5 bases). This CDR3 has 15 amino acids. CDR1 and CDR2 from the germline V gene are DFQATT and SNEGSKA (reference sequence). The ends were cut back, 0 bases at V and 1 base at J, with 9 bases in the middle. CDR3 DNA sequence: TGCAGTGCTAGAGATTACCAGGGGAACACCGGGGAGCTGTTTTTT. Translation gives CSARDYQGNTGELFF.